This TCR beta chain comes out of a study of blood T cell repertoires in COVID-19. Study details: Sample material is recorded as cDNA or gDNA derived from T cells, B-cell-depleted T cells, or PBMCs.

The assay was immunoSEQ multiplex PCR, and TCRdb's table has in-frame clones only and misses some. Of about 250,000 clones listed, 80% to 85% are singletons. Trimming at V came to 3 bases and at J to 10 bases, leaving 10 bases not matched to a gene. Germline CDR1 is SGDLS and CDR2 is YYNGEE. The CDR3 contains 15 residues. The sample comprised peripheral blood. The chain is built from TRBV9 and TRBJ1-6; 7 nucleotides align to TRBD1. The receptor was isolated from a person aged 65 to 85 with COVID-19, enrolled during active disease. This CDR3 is CASSASRDSRSPLHF. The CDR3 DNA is TGTGCCAGCAGCGCGAGCCGGGACAGCAGATCACCCCTCCACTTT. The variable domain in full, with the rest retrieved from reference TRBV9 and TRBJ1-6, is DSGVTQTPKHLITATGQRVTLRCSPRSGDLSVYWYQQSLDQGLQFLIQYYNGEERAKGNILERFSAQQFPDLHSELNLSSLELGDSALYFCASSASRDSRSPLHFGNGTRLTVT.